This T cell receptor beta chain was profiled in a study of T cell responses to AZD1222 COVID-19 vaccine. General study results and limits: Among spike-specific TCRs, nearly half reportedly target unmutated variant regions.

The germline gives CDR1 MNHEY, CDR2 SMNVEV (reference sequence). There are 19 residues in the CDR3. With V trimmed by 5 bases and J by 5 bases, 19 bases remained unmatched. The repertoire was sequenced with immunoSEQ multiplex PCR; TCRdb's copy has only in-frame clones and lacks some. Here the sample spans 150,000 to 200,000 clones, 88% being singletons. Concerning this clone: Its target is not known.

Specimen: peripheral blood, collected on day 0 of AZD1222 vaccination. This receptor was taken from an adult in good health. The chain couples TRBV27 to TRBJ2-2, with 8 bases fitting TRBD2. The CDR3 DNA follows: TGTGCCAGCAGTCCCTGGGGTATCGGGCCGGGAGGGCGAACCGGGGAGCTGTTTTTT. It codes for CASSPWGIGPGGRTGELFF.